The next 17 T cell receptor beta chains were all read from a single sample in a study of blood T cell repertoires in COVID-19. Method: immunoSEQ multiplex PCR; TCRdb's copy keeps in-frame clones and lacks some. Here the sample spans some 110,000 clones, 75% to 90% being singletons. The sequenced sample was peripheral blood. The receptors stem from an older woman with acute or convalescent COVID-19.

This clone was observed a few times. The CDR3, as DNA: TGCGCCAGCCGCCGGGAGACATCGAACACCGGGGAGCTGTTTTTT. It translates to CASRRETSNTGELFF. The chain uses TRBV5-1 and TRBJ2-2; D possibly corresponds to TRBD2 (6 bases). This CDR3 spans 15 amino acids. Germline CDR1 and CDR2: SGHRS and YFSETQ. Trimming removed 7 bases at V and 0 bases at J, with 13 bases between. Combining the CDR3 with reference TRBV5-1 and TRBJ2-2 gives the whole variable domain KAGVTQTPRYLIKTRGQQVTLSCSPISGHRSVSWYQQTPGQGLQFLFEYFSETQRNKGNFPGRFSGRQFSNSRSEMNVSTLELGDSALYLCASRRETSNTGELFFGEGSRLTVL.

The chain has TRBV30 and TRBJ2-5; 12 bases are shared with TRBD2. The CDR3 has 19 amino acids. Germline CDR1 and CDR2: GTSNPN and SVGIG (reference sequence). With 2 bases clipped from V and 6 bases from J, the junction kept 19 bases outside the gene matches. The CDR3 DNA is TGTGCCTGGAGTTCCCTCGCTACTAGCGGGAGGTACCCCGGACAGACCCAGTACTTC. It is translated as CAWSSLATSGRYPGQTQYF.

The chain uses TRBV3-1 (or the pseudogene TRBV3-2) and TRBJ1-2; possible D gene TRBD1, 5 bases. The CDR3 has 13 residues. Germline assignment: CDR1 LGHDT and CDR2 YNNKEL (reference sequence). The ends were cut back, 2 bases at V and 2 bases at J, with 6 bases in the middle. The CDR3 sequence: CASSQQGNYGYTF. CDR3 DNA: TGTGCCAGCAGCCAACAGGGAAACTATGGCTACACCTTC.

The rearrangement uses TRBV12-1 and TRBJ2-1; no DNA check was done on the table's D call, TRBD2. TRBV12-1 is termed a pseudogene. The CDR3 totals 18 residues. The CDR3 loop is CASSFDGGGGPSYNEQFF. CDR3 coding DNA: TGTGCCAGCAGCTTTGATGGTGGCGGGGGGCCTTCCTACAATGAGCAGTTCTTC.

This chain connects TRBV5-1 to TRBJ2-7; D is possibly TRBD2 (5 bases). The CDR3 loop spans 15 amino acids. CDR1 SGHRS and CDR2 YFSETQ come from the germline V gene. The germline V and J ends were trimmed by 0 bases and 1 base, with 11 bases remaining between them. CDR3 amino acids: CASSLGVSESYEQYF. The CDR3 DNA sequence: TGCGCCAGCAGCTTGGGCGTTAGCGAGTCCTACGAGCAGTACTTC.

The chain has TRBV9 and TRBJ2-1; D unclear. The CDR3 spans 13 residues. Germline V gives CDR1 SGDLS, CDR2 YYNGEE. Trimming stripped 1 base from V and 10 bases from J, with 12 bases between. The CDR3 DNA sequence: TGTGCCAGCAGCGTACCCTCGAGCGCAGAGCAGTTCTTC. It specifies CASSVPSSAEQFF.

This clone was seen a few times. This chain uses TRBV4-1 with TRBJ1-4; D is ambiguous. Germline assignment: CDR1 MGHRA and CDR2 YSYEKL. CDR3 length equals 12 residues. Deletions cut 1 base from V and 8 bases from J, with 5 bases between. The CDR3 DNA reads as TGCGCCAGCAGCCAAGGAGGGGAAAAACTGTTTTTT. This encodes CASSQGGEKLFF.

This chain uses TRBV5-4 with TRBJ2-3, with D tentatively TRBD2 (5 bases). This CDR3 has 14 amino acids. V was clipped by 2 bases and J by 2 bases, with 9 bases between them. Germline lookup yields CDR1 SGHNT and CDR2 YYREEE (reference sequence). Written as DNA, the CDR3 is TGTGCCAGCAGCTTTACAGCGGACACAGATACGCAGTATTTT. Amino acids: CASSFTADTDTQYF. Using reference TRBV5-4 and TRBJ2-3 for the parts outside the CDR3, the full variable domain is ETGVTQSPTHLIKTRGQQVTLRCSSQSGHNTVSWYQQALGQGPQFIFQYYREEENGRGNFPPRFSGLQFPNYSSELNVNALELDDSALYLCASSFTADTDTQYFGPGTRLTVL.

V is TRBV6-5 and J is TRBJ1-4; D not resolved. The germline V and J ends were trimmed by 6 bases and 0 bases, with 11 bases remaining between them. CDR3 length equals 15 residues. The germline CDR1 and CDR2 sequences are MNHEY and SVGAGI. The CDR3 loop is CASSSLFATNEKLFF. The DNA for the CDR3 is TGTGCCAGCAGCTCACTATTCGCAACTAATGAAAAACTGTTTTTT.

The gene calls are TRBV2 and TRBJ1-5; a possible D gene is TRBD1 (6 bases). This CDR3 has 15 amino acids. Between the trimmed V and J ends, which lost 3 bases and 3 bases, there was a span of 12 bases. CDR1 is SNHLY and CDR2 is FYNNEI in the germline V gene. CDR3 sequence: CASSDGQTFNQPQHF. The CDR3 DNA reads TGTGCCAGCAGTGACGGACAGACATTCAATCAGCCCCAGCATTTT.

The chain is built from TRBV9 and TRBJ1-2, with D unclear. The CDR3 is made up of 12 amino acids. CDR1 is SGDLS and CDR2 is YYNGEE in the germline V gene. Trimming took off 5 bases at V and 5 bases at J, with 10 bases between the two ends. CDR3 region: CASSSNGYGYTF. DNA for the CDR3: TGTGCCAGCAGTTCCAACGGTTATGGCTACACCTTC.

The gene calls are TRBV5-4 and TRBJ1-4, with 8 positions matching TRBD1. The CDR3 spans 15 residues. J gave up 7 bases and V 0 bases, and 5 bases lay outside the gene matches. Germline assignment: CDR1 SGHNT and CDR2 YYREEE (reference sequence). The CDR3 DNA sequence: TGTGCCAGCAGCTTGGCAGGGGGCGAAGGTGAAAAACTGTTTTTT. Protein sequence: CASSLAGGEGEKLFF.

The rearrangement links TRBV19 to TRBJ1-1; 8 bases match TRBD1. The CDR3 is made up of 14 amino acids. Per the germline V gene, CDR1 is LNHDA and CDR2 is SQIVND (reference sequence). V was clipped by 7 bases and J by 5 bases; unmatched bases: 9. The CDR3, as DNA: TGTGCCAGTATTCAGGACAGGGCGTTTACTGAAGCTTTCTTT. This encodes CASIQDRAFTEAFF.

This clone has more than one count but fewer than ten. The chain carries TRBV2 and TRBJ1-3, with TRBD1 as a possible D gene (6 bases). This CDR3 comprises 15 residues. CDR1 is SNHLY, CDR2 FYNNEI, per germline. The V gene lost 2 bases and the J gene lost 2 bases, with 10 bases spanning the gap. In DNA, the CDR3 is TGTGCCAGCAGTGAATCCACAGGGACTGGAAACACCATATATTTT. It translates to CASSESTGTGNTIYF.

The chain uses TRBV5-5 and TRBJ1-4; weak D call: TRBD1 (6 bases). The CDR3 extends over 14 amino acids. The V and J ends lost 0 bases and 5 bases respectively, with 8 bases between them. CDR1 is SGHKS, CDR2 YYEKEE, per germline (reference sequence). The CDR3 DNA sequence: TGTGCCAGCAGCTTGGGGGACATAAATGAAAAACTGTTTTTT. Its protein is CASSLGDINEKLFF.

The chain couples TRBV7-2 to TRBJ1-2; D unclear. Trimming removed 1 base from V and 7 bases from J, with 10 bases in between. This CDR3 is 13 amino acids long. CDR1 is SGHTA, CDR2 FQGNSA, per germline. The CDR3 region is CASSLGQEGGYTF. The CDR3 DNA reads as TGTGCCAGCAGCTTAGGCCAGGAGGGTGGCTACACCTTC.

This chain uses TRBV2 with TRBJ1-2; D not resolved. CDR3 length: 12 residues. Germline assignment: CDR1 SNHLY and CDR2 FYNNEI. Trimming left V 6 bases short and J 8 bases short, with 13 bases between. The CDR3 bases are TGTGCCAGCAGCATTCTATTACGGGGCTACACCTTC. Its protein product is CASSILLRGYTF. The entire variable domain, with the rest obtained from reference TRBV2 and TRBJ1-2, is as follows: EPEVTQTPSHQVTQMGQEVILRCVPISNHLYFYWYRQILGQKVEFLVSFYNNEISEKSEIFDDQFSVERPDGSNFTLKIRSTKLEDSAMYFCASSILLRGYTFGSGTRLTVV.